The entry below describes one T cell receptor beta chain. This clone has a single count. Which antigen it targets is not known. Base qualities are not recorded, but no much larger clone differs from it by a single base. TCR CDR3 regions were amplified from genomic DNA by multiplex PCR using the deep immunoSEQ assay. Extracted genomic DNA from each cell subset was spread evenly across all wells of several immunoSEQ 96-well plates, with each plate serving as a replicate. For sorted subsets, around 200 ng genomic DNA, equal to approximately 30,000 T cell genomes, was loaded into each replicate PCR. Purified libraries were measured with a Qubit 3.0 fluorometer, size-checked on a Bioanalyzer 2100, and measured again with the KAPA Library Quantification kit. Every immunoSEQ 96-well plate was sequenced on a separate single-read 150-cycle Illumina NextSeq 550 flow cell. Processing in the source paper ran as follows. Because the immunoSEQ output held only junctional sequences and lacked quality scores, the filtering could not match the filtering applied to full-length reads. To assign V/J genes and CDR3, sequences were annotated against IMGT germline references using PyIR, a Python wrapper for IgBLAST v1.9. Reads with weak V/J assignments (E-value above 1e-6), missing CDR3, stop codons, out-of-frame junctions, or ambiguous translated residues were removed. V3J clonotypes were defined by identical inferred V gene, J gene, and CDR3 amino acid sequence. Percentage overlap between repertoires was calculated by dividing the number of shared unique clonotypes by the size of the smaller repertoire. Three approaches were used to assess repertoire richness: RTK rarefaction, the Chao1 estimator, and Recon v2.1 estimates of unobserved clonotypes. Generation probabilities were computed with OLGA for all TCRbeta clonotypes obtained by the gDNA method from four donors. TCRdb took over this immuneACCESS table, retaining in-frame rearrangements with V and J assigned. Such tables are incomplete; in checked studies, under half of the missing clones stem from an unresolved V gene, and the remainder is unexplained. The D gene and trimming were derived from the DNA, and the V and J assignments and clone size from that table. The sample table shows about 610,000 clones, and 97% are seen once. The top ten constitute approximately 0.057% of the sample.

The donors were healthy, HIV-negative adults with no recently reported acute infections or vaccinations. Only Caucasian adults living in Nashville, Tennessee, USA were represented among the donors. CD4+ T cells were enriched through magnetic negative selection, after which naive cells were positively selected on CD45RA and the remaining negative fraction served as the memory subset. Blood was collected by leukapheresis, and PBMCs were isolated by Ficoll-Histopaque density gradient centrifugation and then cryopreserved in liquid nitrogen vapor phase. Purity and quantity of every magnetically sorted T cell population were checked by analytical flow cytometry. From each sorted fraction, genomic DNA was isolated and quantified by UV absorbance on a Nanodrop 2000c. The data are from a study of shared clonotypes between healthy human individuals (dated by TCRdb to 2019 to 2021). About the investigation overall: The cohort included three men and a couple of women between 18 and 49 years of age. For each donor, CD4 naive and CD4 memory were each given three plates, CD8 naive was given two plates, and CD8 memory was given one plate. To estimate repertoire size and how much clonotype sharing occurs between individuals, the study deeply sequenced the blood TCR repertoires of about five healthy adults. Libraries were prepared and TCR repertoires were sequenced by different laboratories using diverse techniques, in order to increase sequencing depth and limit assay-specific biases. Each donor's leukapheresis produced roughly between roughly 0.9 and 9 billion PBMCs. What the authors observed across the whole study: Only blood was sampled, and tissue TCR repertoires likely differ from those in blood. The small number of donors limited the genetic and exposure-history diversity represented. Compared with non-shared clonotypes, clonotypes shared by all four sorted-subset donors had higher generation probabilities. Pairwise subsampling led to the expectation that sequencing depth would affect the degree of clonotype sharing among donors. Naive subsets generally had larger estimated clonotype richness than memory subsets. Incomplete sequencing was indicated by rarefaction of sorted-subset datasets, despite the large sequencing depth. Sharing across a few donors was observed for 5% to 6.5% of naive CD4, 3.5% of naive CD8, over 2% of memory CD4, and over 0.3% of memory CD8 clonotypes.

CDR1 and CDR2 (LNHDA, SQIVND) derive from the germline V gene (reference sequence). Trimming removed 10 bases from V and 10 bases from J, leaving 22 bases between the germline ends. Spanning cysteine to phenylalanine, the CDR3 consists of 13 amino acids. Only the CDR3 DNA stays, 39 bases, in frame from base 1. Sequencing was performed on naive CD4+ T cells sorted from blood. What this sample's cell subset or site label stands for: CD45RA+ positively selected. The rearranged chain carries TRBV19 and TRBJ1-1, with no confident D gene call. This TCR derives from a woman under 40 in good health. The nucleotides are TGTGCCACCGATTCGTTGGAAGGAGTGAGAGCTTTCTTT. Translated, this gives CATDSLEGVRAFF.